The clone carrying this T cell receptor beta chain was counted ten times or more. Each patient went into thyroid surgery without having received any treatment. These data belong to a study of metastatic and nonmetastatic thyroid tumors. The overall study: Repertoire comparison spanned blood and tumor or nodule tissue of malignant and benign thyroid patients.

Germline V lookup: CDR1 SGHDN, CDR2 FVKESK. This CDR3 is built from 15 residues. The V end lost 1 base, the J end lost 5 bases, and 14 bases lay between the germline ends. Using MiXCR, TCRdb re-called clones from the PCR reads. The sample includes 40,000 to 45,000 clones, 3% to 3.5% of them seen just once. The sequencing sample was made of blood. This chain links TRBV14 with TRBJ2-5; D perhaps matches TRBD2 (5 bases). This receptor was taken from a female donor with papillary thyroid cancer or a benign thyroid nodule (not recorded which). Some clones in this sample may be carry-over from other donors' samples. CDR3 DNA sequence: TGTGCCAGCAGCCAAGGCGCTCCGGGGTGGGAGACCCAGTACTTC. Translated, it gives CASSQGAPGWETQYF.